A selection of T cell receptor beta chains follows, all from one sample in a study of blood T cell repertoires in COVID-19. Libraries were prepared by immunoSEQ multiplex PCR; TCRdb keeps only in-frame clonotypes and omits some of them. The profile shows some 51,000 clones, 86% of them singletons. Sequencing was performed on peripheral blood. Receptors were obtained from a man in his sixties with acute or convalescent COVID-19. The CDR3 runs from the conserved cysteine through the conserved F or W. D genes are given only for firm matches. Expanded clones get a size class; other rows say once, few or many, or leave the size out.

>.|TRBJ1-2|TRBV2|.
CASSSSTVREQANYGYTF
TGTGCCAGCAGCTCATCAACCGTTAGGGAGCAAGCTAACTATGGCTACACCTTC
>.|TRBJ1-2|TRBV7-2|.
CASSDRDSFGYGYTF
TGTGCCAGCAGCGACCGGGATAGCTTTGGCTATGGCTACACCTTC
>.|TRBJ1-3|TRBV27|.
CASSFSSSGNTIYF
TGTGCCAGCAGTTTTTCTAGCTCTGGAAACACCATATATTTT
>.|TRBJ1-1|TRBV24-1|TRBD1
CATSSDRGPIQLNTEAFF
TGTGCCACCAGTTCGGACAGGGGCCCGATACAACTTAACACTGAAGCTTTCTTT
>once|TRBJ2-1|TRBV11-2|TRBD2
CASSLWTSGSSNEQFF
TGTGCCAGCAGCCTGTGGACTAGCGGGAGTAGCAATGAGCAGTTCTTC
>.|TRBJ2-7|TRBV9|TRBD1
CASSGGTGGTYEQYF
TGTGCCAGCAGCGGAGGGACAGGGGGGACCTACGAGCAGTACTTC
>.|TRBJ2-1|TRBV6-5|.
CASRRDGTLNEQFF
TGTGCCAGCAGGCGAGACGGGACTTTGAATGAGCAGTTCTTC
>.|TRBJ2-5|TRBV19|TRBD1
CASSISGTAKETQYF
TGTGCCAGTAGTATCTCCGGGACAGCTAAAGAGACCCAGTACTTC
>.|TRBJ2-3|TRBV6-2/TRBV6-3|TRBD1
CASGYSSGGLGDDTQYF
TGTGCCAGCGGATACTCTTCAGGGGGCCTAGGTGATGATACGCAGTATTTT
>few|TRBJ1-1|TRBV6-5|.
CASSKPDREAFF
TGTGCCAGCAGTAAGCCCGACAGGGAAGCTTTCTTT
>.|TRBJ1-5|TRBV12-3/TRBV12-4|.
CASSSDRKPQHF
TGTGCCAGCAGTTCCGACAGGAAGCCCCAGCATTTT
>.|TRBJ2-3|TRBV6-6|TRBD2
CASSRALAGVPDTQYF
TGTGCCAGCAGCCGAGCGTTAGCGGGAGTCCCGGATACGCAGTATTTT
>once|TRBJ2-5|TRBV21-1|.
CASTPYGYRETQYF
TGTGCCAGCACCCCGTACGGGTACCGAGAGACCCAGTACTTC
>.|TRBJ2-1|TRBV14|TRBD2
CASSLLAGGTYNEQFF
TGTGCCAGCAGCCTTTTAGCGGGGGGGACCTACAATGAGCAGTTCTTC